Below, 12 T cell receptor beta chains from the same sample are listed, as sequenced in a study of blood T cell repertoires in COVID-19. Here immunoSEQ multiplex PCR was the method, and the copy in TCRdb shows in-frame clones only, minus some. This table has 80,000 to 130,000 clones, around 90% appearing once. Material for sequencing was peripheral blood. These receptors all stem from a woman aged 60-75 years with acute or convalescent COVID-19.

V is TRBV7-9 and J is TRBJ1-2; TRBD1 might be the D (6 bases). CDR1 is SEHNR, CDR2 FQNEAQ, per germline (reference sequence). This CDR3 comprises 13 residues. Trimming shortened V by 6 bases and J by 8 bases, and 16 bases separated the two germline ends. The chain's CDR3 is CASSPAGAEGYTF. CDR3 bases: TGTGCCAGCAGTCCCGCGGGGGCGGAGGGCTACACCTTC.

The gene calls are TRBV5-4 and TRBJ2-3; D gene unclear. The V gene lost 0 bases and the J gene lost 0 bases, with 17 bases spanning the gap. Germline loops: CDR1 SGHNT, CDR2 YYREEE (reference sequence). This CDR3 region has 18 residues. The CDR3 coding sequence is TGTGCCAGCAGCTTGGTGCCCCGGGTGGGTGGGAGCACAGATACGCAGTATTTT. This translates into CASSLVPRVGGSTDTQYF.

The chain uses TRBV2 and TRBJ2-2, with a possible D match to TRBD1 (5 bases). The CDR3 is 13 amino acids. The V and J ends lost 7 bases and 4 bases respectively, with 10 bases between them. The germline CDR1 and CDR2 sequences are SNHLY and FYNNEI. CDR3 residues: CASKGQGTGELFF. The CDR3 nucleotides read TGTGCCAGCAAAGGCCAGGGCACCGGGGAGCTGTTTTTT.

This sequence joins TRBV5-4 and TRBJ2-3; D unresolved. Deletions cut 4 bases from V and 5 bases from J, with 14 bases between. The CDR3 sequence is 14 residues long. Germline CDR1 is SGHNT and CDR2 is YYREEE (reference sequence). CDR3 amino acids: CASSQDSPGDTQYF. The CDR3, as DNA: TGTGCCAGCAGCCAAGACTCACCGGGAGATACGCAGTATTTT.

CDR3 in DNA: TGTGCCAGCTCACCAAGCCGGGGTTGGGGTGAGCAGTTCTTC. Translation: CASSPSRGWGEQFF. This chain connects TRBV18 to TRBJ2-1; maybe TRBD2 (5 bases). Trimming pared 2 bases from V and 9 bases from J, leaving 14 bases between. The CDR3 runs to 14 residues. Germline V gene sequence: CDR1 KGHSH, CDR2 LQKENI. The whole variable domain, filled in from reference TRBV18 and TRBJ2-1, reads NAGVMQNPRHLVRRRGQEARLRCSPMKGHSHVYWYRQLPEEGLKFMVYLQKENIIDESGMPKERFSAEFPKEGPSILRIQQVVRGDSAAYFCASSPSRGWGEQFFGPGTRLTVL.

J is TRBJ2-7 and V is TRBV10-2; 9 nucleotides agree with TRBD1. CDR1 and CDR2 from the germline V gene are WSHSY and SAAADI. Unmatched junction bases numbered 7, after V lost 8 bases and J lost 5 bases. This CDR3 spans 13 amino acids. In DNA form, the CDR3 reads TGCGCCAGCGGACTACAGGGGGCAAACGAGCAGTACTTC. Translating gives CASGLQGANEQYF.

V usage is TRBV3-1 (or the pseudogene TRBV3-2) and J usage is TRBJ1-2; no firm D call. Germline V gives CDR1 LGHDT, CDR2 YNNKEL (reference sequence). The V end was cut by 1 base, the J end by 3 bases, with 9 bases between. The CDR3 totals 14 residues. CDR3 sequence reads: CASSQGRGDYGYTF. CDR3 nucleotides: TGTGCCAGCAGCCAAGGGCGGGGTGACTATGGCTACACCTTC.

The chain's CDR3 is CSVRTSGTGANVLTF. The CDR3 bases are TGCAGCGTCCGGACTAGCGGGACTGGGGCCAACGTCCTGACTTTC. The chain recombines TRBV29-1 with TRBJ2-6; 12 nucleotides agree with TRBD2. The CDR3 contains 15 residues. Per germline, CDR1 SQVTM and CDR2 ANQGSEA. Trimming at V came to 6 bases and at J to 2 bases, leaving 2 bases not matched to a gene. Complete variable domain (other parts from reference TRBV29-1 and TRBJ2-6): SAVISQKPSRDICQRGTSLTIQCQVDSQVTMMFWYRQQPGQSLTLIATANQGSEATYESGFVIDKFPISRPNLTFSTLTVSNMSPEDSSIYLCSVRTSGTGANVLTFGAGSRLTVL.

CDR3 in DNA: TGTGCCAGCAGCTTGGATTTTCGGAGCAATTCACCCCTCCACTTT. This codes for CASSLDFRSNSPLHF. This chain joins TRBV5-5 and TRBJ1-6, with unresolved D. Trimming took 0 bases from V and 7 from J, leaving 11 bases between them. CDR3 length: 15 residues. In germline, CDR1 is SGHKS, CDR2 YYEKEE (reference sequence).

The CDR3 bases are TGTGCCAGCAGCCCCGGACAGGGCACAGATACGCAGTATTTT. Its protein product is CASSPGQGTDTQYF. V gene TRBV7-2 combines with J gene TRBJ2-3; 7 nucleotides agree with TRBD1. The germline CDR1 and CDR2 sequences are SGHTA and FQGNSA. The CDR3 consists of 14 residues. The J segment lost 1 base and the V segment lost 5 bases, leaving 3 bases of the junction unmatched.

This clone turned up a few times. This sequence joins TRBV19 and TRBJ2-5; D may be TRBD1 (6 bases). Trimming pared 5 bases from V and 3 bases from J, leaving 10 bases between. The CDR3 spans 13 residues. Germline-derived CDR1 and CDR2 are LNHDA and SQIVND (reference sequence). CDR3 protein: CASSSTGKETQYF. The CDR3 DNA reads as TGTGCCAGTAGTTCAACAGGGAAAGAGACCCAGTACTTC.

V and J are TRBV20-1 and TRBJ2-7; D is undetermined. Trimming took 7 bases from V and 0 from J, leaving 7 bases between them. There are 11 residues in the CDR3. Germline CDR1 is DFQATT and CDR2 is SNEGSKA (reference sequence). The CDR3 bases are TGCAGTGGGGCAGCCTCCTACGAGCAGTACTTC. This codes for CSGAASYEQYF.